This TCR beta chain was identified during a study of blood T cell repertoires in COVID-19 (dated by TCRdb to about 2020). Broadly, across the study: The collaborator samples originated in the United States, Italy and Spain and spanned the acute and convalescent phases of COVID-19. The prospective study material was composed of cDNA or gDNA derived from T cells, B-cell-depleted T cells, or PBMCs. Where available, HLA class I and class II types were obtained from metadata supplied by the sample provider rather than from assay-based typing. A de-identified subject ID, COVID-19 status, age in years and sex were almost always included in the sample metadata. Subjects who had been exposed to COVID-19, were actively infected with it, or had recovered from it provided the deeply sampled blood TCRbeta repertoires that made up the dataset. A freely available public database, intended as a resource for researchers studying the immune response to SARS-CoV-2, is where the repertoires were released. The samples were drawn from two sources: the first 160 participants of the ongoing ImmuneRACE study, and some 1,300 subjects contributed by 6 global collaborators. Study-wide findings and limitations: Clinical and demographic metadata were provided uncurated, with the amount varying by source and participant.

The immunoSEQ Assay, a bias-controlled multiplex PCR, was used to amplify TCRbeta CDR3 regions from genomic DNA. In the source study's methods: Nucleated cell counts per sample were estimated from amplification of reference gene primers within the assay. To quantify the absolute abundance of each unique TCRbeta CDR3 rearrangement, sequence reads were collapsed and filtered. For each sample, productive Simpson clonality was calculated as the square root of Simpson's diversity index across productive rearrangements. Entries here come from immuneACCESS through TCRdb and include only in-frame sequences with V and J called. Some clones fail to appear in such tables; in the studies checked, an unresolved V gene covers under half of the shortfall, and the cause of the remainder is unknown. V and J calls plus clone size are reproduced from that table; the DNA served to infer D and trimming. The sample table records roughly 330,000 clones; over 75% of these occur just once. In total, the top ten clones hold under 5.5% of the sample.

Regarding this clone: It has no known antigen specificity. No base quality information exists; no much larger clone differs at one position.

In the prospective study, participants were roughly 18 to 100 years old, resided in about 25 geographic areas of the United States, and were enrolled through a virtual design. Cohort assignment in the prospective study relied on participant-reported clinical history from a screening survey and a study questionnaire. Recovered participants in ImmuneRACE Cohort 3 were defined by two consecutive negative NP/OP PCR tests, clearance by a healthcare professional, or resolution of symptoms. Each participant in the prospective study had whole blood, serum and a nasopharyngeal or oropharyngeal swab collected by mobile phlebotomists. Prospective study participants could optionally give additional blood draws and questionnaires over a roughly two-month period. Blood samples from the prospective study were shipped frozen or at room temperature prior to DNA extraction. The receptor was isolated from a woman aged 30 to 39 who had recovered from COVID-19. The sequencing input was PBMCs or T cells enriched from blood (not recorded which).

The CDR3 protein: CASSIRTGYPGELFF. The sequence in DNA is TGCGCCAGCAGCATACGAACAGGGTACCCCGGGGAGCTGTTTTTT. The chain is encoded by TRBV4-1 joined to TRBJ2-2; TRBD1 is a possible D gene, resting on 6 matching bases. According to the germline V gene, CDR1 reads MGHRA and CDR2 reads YSYEKL. Reading from cysteine to phenylalanine, the CDR3 counts 15 amino acids. CDR3 DNA only is kept here, 45 bases in frame from base 1. V is reduced by 5 bases and J by 6 bases, leaving a spacing of 16 bases between them.